This record looks at one T cell receptor beta chain sequence and its context. Described time point: baseline, week 1 (first vaccination visit). As to treatment: pre-vaccination baseline after standard-of-care therapy. The donors had new WHO grade 3 or 4 astrocytomas; these were IDH1-mutant and ATRX-lost. This sample is drawn from a study of a mutant IDH1 vaccine in newly diagnosed glioma. Study-level information: Treated patients showed a male proportion of approximately 62%, a female proportion of roughly 38%, and a mean age of approximately 40 years.

This CDR3 comprises 17 residues. Germline-derived CDR1 and CDR2 are SGHRS and YFSETQ. V gave up 3 bases and J gave up 5 bases; unmatched junction bases: 10. Clones were sequenced by immunoSEQ multiplex PCR, and TCRdb holds only the in-frame ones, with some missing. The data show about 27,000 clones, with 93% seen just once and about 1.2% held by the top ten. This TCR was sampled from a man in his forties or fifties with glioma. The rearrangement uses TRBV5-1 and TRBJ2-4; 11 bases line up with TRBD2. The material was PBMCs, obtained from a glioma patient treated with radiotherapy, temozolomide or both. The chain's CDR3 is CASSSRGISGRENIQYF. CDR3 coding DNA: TGCGCCAGCAGCTCCCGGGGCATTAGCGGGAGGGAAAACATTCAGTACTTC.